Listed below are T cell receptor beta chains from one sample, sequenced in a study of T-cell reconstitution after alpha-beta-depleted transplantation in children. From the PCR reads, TCRdb called clonotypes with MiXCR, one entry per CDR3 protein. There are around 370,000 distinct CDR3 sequences in the sample; 10% occur only once, and 2% to 3% lies in the top ten. This material consisted of PBMCs from the stem cell graft donor, taken from the stem cell graft. The receptor set was obtained from a human donor who donated a stem cell graft to a child with acute lymphoblastic leukemia. CDR3s include the opening cysteine and the closing phenylalanine or tryptophan. The D gene is left open where the match is weak. Size is omitted from some rows. Given values are once, few, many or a class for expanded clones.

>TRBJ1-1|many|-|TRBV24-1
CATSDSQPGLDTEAFF
TGTGCCACCAGTGATTCGCAACCGGGCCTTGACACTGAAGCTTTCTTT
>TRBJ2-6|few|-|TRBV28
CASSLISVGSGANVLTF
TGTGCCAGCAGTTTAATTTCCGTGGGCTCTGGGGCCAACGTCCTGACTTTC
>TRBJ2-1|few|TRBD2|TRBV29-1
CSVTSGSRPNNEQFF
TGCAGCGTGACTAGCGGGAGTCGACCTAACAATGAGCAGTTCTTC
>TRBJ2-7|-|TRBD2|TRBV12-3/TRBV12-4
CASSPRPGLAEQYF
TGTGCCAGCAGTCCCCGCCCGGGACTAGCCGAGCAGTACTTC
>TRBJ2-7|-|-|TRBV5-6
CASSSLRMTSYEQYF
TGTGCCAGCAGCTCCTTGAGGATGACCTCCTACGAGCAGTACTTC
>TRBJ2-7|-|TRBD2|TRBV7-2
CASTPSASGSYEQYF
TGTGCCAGCACACCCTCGGCTAGCGGGAGCTACGAGCAGTACTTC
>TRBJ2-7|few|TRBD2|TRBV5-5
CASSRAGDPPYEQYF
TGTGCCAGCAGCCGAGCGGGAGATCCTCCCTACGAGCAGTACTTC
>TRBJ2-7|few|-|TRBV2
CASRGDPHEQYF
TGTGCCAGCAGGGGGGACCCCCACGAGCAGTACTTC
>TRBJ2-1|-|-|TRBV7-2
CASSSPGLIYNEQFF
TGTGCCAGCAGCTCTCCGGGGCTTATATACAATGAGCAGTTCTTC
>TRBJ2-7|many|TRBD1|TRBV28
CASSIGQAAIEQYF
TGTGCCAGCAGTATCGGACAGGCCGCCATAGAGCAGTACTTC
>TRBJ2-1|-|TRBD1|TRBV19
CASSRTGGAPVEQFF
TGTGCCAGTAGCCGGACAGGGGGTGCCCCGGTCGAGCAGTTCTTC
>TRBJ2-1|few|TRBD2|TRBV12-3/TRBV12-4
CASNPGRSGRNNEQFF
TGTGCCAGCAACCCCGGTCGGAGCGGGAGGAACAATGAGCAGTTCTTC
>TRBJ2-3|few|-|TRBV12-5
CASGATGTDTQYF
TGTGCTAGTGGTGCAACGGGCACAGATACGCAGTATTTT
>TRBJ2-5|few|TRBD1|TRBV12-3/TRBV12-4
CASSNPGQGARGGWETQYF
TGTGCCAGCAGTAATCCGGGACAGGGGGCCCGTGGTGGTTGGGAGACCCAGTACTTC
>TRBJ2-1|-|-|TRBV14
CASSQVVGSDNEQFF
TGTGCCAGCAGCCAAGTAGTCGGGAGTGACAATGAGCAGTTCTTC
>TRBJ2-2|-|TRBD2|TRBV20-1
CSALPGDSGRYTGELFF
TGCAGTGCCCTTCCCGGGGATAGCGGGAGGTACACCGGGGAGCTGTTTTTT
>TRBJ2-7|many|-|TRBV29-1
CSVSRERAGQYF
TGCAGCGTTTCGAGGGAACGCGCAGGGCAGTACTTC
>TRBJ2-3|few|-|TRBV4-3
CASSQDPAFQGTQYF
TGCGCCAGCAGCCAAGACCCCGCATTCCAGGGTACGCAGTATTTT
>TRBJ2-2|-|-|TRBV5-1
CASRFSNGGTGELFF
TGCGCCAGCAGGTTCAGTAACGGGGGCACCGGGGAGCTGTTTTTT
>TRBJ2-7|-|-|TRBV4-3
CASSQERASYEQYF
TGCGCCAGCAGCCAAGAAAGGGCTAGCTACGAGCAGTACTTC
>TRBJ2-1|-|TRBD2|TRBV29-1
CSVLAGNYNEQFF
TGCAGCGTCCTAGCGGGGAACTACAATGAGCAGTTCTTC
>TRBJ2-7|-|-|TRBV27
CASSLSHRALTPYEQYF
TGTGCCAGCAGTTTAAGTCATCGGGCCTTAACCCCGTACGAGCAGTACTTC
>TRBJ1-5|-|TRBD1|TRBV27
CASSGGQGRGPQHF
TGTGCCAGCAGTGGGGGACAGGGGCGGGGGCCCCAGCATTTT
>TRBJ2-7|many|TRBD2|TRBV27
CASSSGTSGTYEQYF
TGTGCCAGCAGTTCAGGGACTAGCGGGACCTACGAGCAGTACTTC
>TRBJ2-5|-|TRBD2|TRBV20-1
CCARGLAGVEYQETQYF
TGCTGTGCCAGAGGACTAGCGGGAGTAGAGTACCAAGAGACCCAGTACTTC
>TRBJ2-1|-|-|TRBV27
CASSWAWTEDNEQFF
TGTGCCAGCAGTTGGGCTTGGACAGAAGACAATGAGCAGTTCTTC
>TRBJ2-2|-|TRBD2|TRBV6-2/TRBV6-3
CASSQPETLAGGPDTGELFF
TGTGCCAGCAGCCAACCAGAAACCCTAGCGGGAGGGCCGGACACCGGGGAGCTGTTTTTT
>TRBJ2-1|many|TRBD1|TRBV5-1
CASSPVGTGQTRDTIYEQFF
TGCGCCAGCAGCCCGGTTGGGACAGGGCAGACTAGAGATACTATCTATGAGCAGTTCTTC
>TRBJ2-2|many|-|TRBV6-1
CASSEYGRISTGELFF
TGTGCCAGCAGTGAGTACGGCAGAATTTCCACCGGGGAGCTGTTTTTT
>TRBJ2-7|-|-|TRBV7-2
CASSNRERGEQYF
TGTGCCAGCAGCAACCGGGAGAGGGGCGAGCAGTACTTC
>TRBJ2-7|few|-|TRBV28
CASSLDKVSLSYEQYF
TGTGCCAGCAGTTTAGACAAGGTCAGCCTCTCCTACGAGCAGTACTTC
>TRBJ2-6|-|TRBD2|TRBV5-1
CASSGGQREAGANGLTF
TGCGCCAGCAGCGGGGGTCAGCGGGAAGCTGGGGCCAACGGCCTGACTTTC
>TRBJ2-4|-|-|TRBV12-3/TRBV12-4
CASVRGEDKNIQYF
TGTGCCAGCGTCCGTGGGGAGGACAAAAACATTCAGTACTTC
>TRBJ2-1|few|TRBD2|TRBV4-2
CASSLRTSGSKISYNEQFF
TGTGCCAGCAGCCTAAGGACTAGCGGGAGTAAGATATCCTACAATGAGCAGTTCTTC
>TRBJ2-1|few|TRBD2|TRBV6-2/TRBV6-3
CASSQGLAGLSSYNEQFF
TGTGCCAGCAGTCAGGGACTAGCGGGATTAAGCTCCTACAATGAGCAGTTCTTC
>TRBJ2-5|-|-|TRBV27
CASSLTWQGQETQYF
TGTGCCAGCAGTCTTACGTGGCAGGGTCAAGAGACCCAGTACTTC
>TRBJ1-2|few|TRBD1|TRBV20-1
CSARAETGWNYGYTF
TGCAGTGCTAGAGCAGAGACAGGGTGGAACTATGGCTACACCTTC
>TRBJ2-3|-|-|TRBV20-1
CSARAKTQGPHTDTQYF
TGCAGTGCTAGAGCTAAGACCCAGGGGCCACACACAGATACGCAGTATTTT
>TRBJ2-2|-|TRBD2|TRBV5-6
CASSYRAGPANTGELFF
TGTGCCAGCAGCTACCGAGCGGGACCCGCGAACACCGGGGAGCTGTTTTTT
>TRBJ2-5|many|TRBD2|TRBV20-1
CSAIPSGRVETQYF
TGCAGTGCTATCCCCAGCGGGAGAGTAGAGACCCAGTACTTC
>TRBJ2-3|many|-|TRBV4-2
CASSRASVGDGGTDTQYF
TGTGCCAGCAGCCGCGCAAGTGTGGGAGACGGCGGGACAGATACGCAGTATTTT
>TRBJ2-5|few|TRBD1|TRBV11-1
CASSLGDRGLSETQYF
TGTGCCAGCAGCTTAGGTGACAGGGGTCTATCAGAGACCCAGTACTTC
>TRBJ2-2|many|TRBD1|TRBV10-2
CASTTGADTGELFF
TGCGCCAGCACGACAGGGGCGGACACCGGGGAGCTGTTTTTT
>TRBJ2-5|many|-|TRBV7-2
CASSLVSEETQYF
TGTGCCAGCAGCTTAGTGAGTGAAGAGACCCAGTACTTC
>TRBJ1-2|few|TRBD1|TRBV7-2
CASSPRTGQSGLYGYTF
TGTGCCAGCAGCCCCCGGACAGGGCAATCGGGCCTATATGGCTACACCTTC
>TRBJ2-5|-|-|TRBV21-1
CASSAHKGCQETQYF
TGTGCCAGCAGCGCTCATAAAGGTTGCCAAGAGACCCAGTACTTC
>TRBJ1-3|few|-|TRBV14
CASSRTGTSDTIYF
TGTGCCAGCAGCCGAACGGGGACAAGTGACACCATATATTTT
>TRBJ2-7|few|-|TRBV6-2/TRBV6-3
CASSLQRATGEQYF
TGTGCCAGCAGTTTACAGCGAGCGACAGGCGAGCAGTACTTC
>TRBJ2-2|many|TRBD2|TRBV27
CASSLTQERLAGGSTGELFF
TGTGCCAGCAGTTTAACCCAGGAGAGACTAGCGGGAGGAAGCACCGGGGAGCTGTTTTTT
>TRBJ1-5|-|-|TRBV15
CATSRPDWNQPQHF
TGTGCCACCAGCAGACCGGACTGGAATCAGCCCCAGCATTTT
>TRBJ1-1|many|-|TRBV7-9
CASSLGATTEAFF
TGTGCCAGCAGCTTAGGAGCCACCACTGAAGCTTTCTTT
>TRBJ1-5|-|-|TRBV12-3/TRBV12-4
CASSLARQVNSNQPQHF
TGTGCCAGCAGTTTAGCGCGGCAGGTCAATAGCAATCAGCCCCAGCATTTT
>TRBJ1-5|many|-|TRBV28
CASSLTNQPQHF
TGTGCCAGCAGTCTCACTAATCAGCCCCAGCATTTT
>TRBJ1-1|few|TRBD1|TRBV4-2
CASSQVYHRGEGIVTEAFF
TGTGCCAGCAGCCAAGTCTACCACAGGGGCGAGGGCATCGTCACTGAAGCTTTCTTT
>TRBJ2-5|many|TRBD1|TRBV29-1
CSARQGATETQYF
TGCAGCGCCAGACAGGGGGCAACAGAGACCCAGTACTTC
>TRBJ2-7|few|TRBD1|TRBV6-2/TRBV6-3
CASSYTGQVSYEQYF
TGTGCCAGCAGTTACACGGGACAGGTCTCCTACGAGCAGTACTTC
>TRBJ2-3|few|TRBD2|TRBV12-3/TRBV12-4
CASSLGTLPNILAGSTDTQYF
TGTGCCAGCAGTTTAGGGACACTTCCAAATATTTTAGCGGGAAGCACAGATACGCAGTATTTT
>TRBJ2-7|-|TRBD1|TRBV13
CASSFGTGVNEQYF
TGTGCCAGCAGCTTTGGGACAGGGGTTAACGAGCAGTACTTC